Included here is one T cell receptor beta chain sequence, with context. The antigen is unknown. These data originate in a study of cytomegalovirus exposure and HLA in healthy donors. This PCR relied on a set of 60 Vbeta primers and 13 Jbeta primers. The assay was immunoSEQ multiplex PCR, and TCRdb's table has in-frame clones only and misses some. The repertoire holds about 120,000 clones, 65% to 90% seen once, with under 5% in the top ten. Germline V gene lookup returns CDR1 MNHEY and CDR2 SMNVEV (reference sequence). V was clipped by 2 bases and J by 3 bases, with 13 bases between them. The CDR3 runs 15 residues. Whole-study results and caveats: For most TCR beta V segments, an earlier analysis put the productive rate at about 87% or about 30% of the time. Rarity held for most TCR sequences, but there were some public TCRs that occurred in many donors.

The chain couples TRBV27 to TRBJ1-2; TRBD1 is a possible D gene (5 bases). Source material: PBMCs. This sequence originates from a woman under 40 in good health and CMV-seronegative. In DNA, the CDR3 is TGTGCCAGCAGTTTACATAGGCTCAGGGACTATGGCTACACCTTC. As protein: CASSLHRLRDYGYTF.